A single count supports the clone carrying this T cell receptor beta chain. Its antigen is unidentified. These data are taken from a study of T-cell memory formation after mild COVID-19. Study as a whole: TCR clustering was largely donor specific.

After 5'RACE with constant-segment primers, TCR alpha and TCR beta cDNA libraries carrying sample barcodes and UMIs were obtained. One entry per CDR3 protein, called by TCRdb with MiXCR from the 5' RACE reads. The table has about 290,000 distinct CDR3 sequences, approximately 15% seen once. Study-wide findings and caveats: For contracting clones, CD4+ ones sat mainly in CM and EM, CD8+ in EMRA. Contracting clones, day 15 to 85, had balanced CD4/CD8, and later expanders favored CD4+.

The CDR3 totals 14 residues. V gave up 1 base and J gave up 6 bases, with 12 bases separating them. CDR1 is DFQATT and CDR2 is SNEGSKA in the germline V gene (reference sequence). The sequence came from a man between 18 and 29 years old who had mild COVID-19 (a few samples of this study predate the infection). Cell type and time point are not known. Specimen: PBMCs or a T cell subset sorted from them (not recorded which). This chain links TRBV20-1 with TRBJ1-4; D gene uncertain. CDR3 sequence reads: CSARGAGLDEKLFF. The CDR3 bases are TGCAGTGCTAGAGGGGCAGGCTTGGATGAAAAACTGTTTTTT.